The rows below give T cell receptor beta chains drawn from one sample of a study of cytomegalovirus exposure and HLA in healthy donors. The repertoire was sequenced with immunoSEQ multiplex PCR; TCRdb's copy has only in-frame clones and lacks some. The table includes 140,000 or so clones, over 80% detected once. Sequenced sample: PBMCs. The source of these receptors is a male donor in good health and CMV-seronegative. Both conserved end residues are part of each CDR3. D genes are given only for firm matches. A row's size may be missing; if present it is once, few, many or a size class.

size: NA
V: TRBV18
D: TRBD2
J: TRBJ2-1
CDR3: CASSSGASGYNEQFF
DNA: TGTGCCAGCTCATCCGGGGCTAGCGGTTACAATGAGCAGTTCTTC

size: NA
V: TRBV30
D: NA
J: TRBJ2-7
CDR3: CAWSLGGRYEQYF
DNA: TGTGCCTGGAGTCTTGGGGGCAGGTACGAGCAGTACTTC

size: once
V: TRBV27
D: TRBD1
J: TRBJ2-3
CDR3: CASSFRSTPGQGGPDTQYF
DNA: TGTGCCAGCAGTTTCCGATCTACGCCGGGACAGGGAGGCCCAGATACGCAGTATTTT

size: NA
V: TRBV6-5
D: TRBD1
J: TRBJ2-2
CDR3: CASSRTGSGTGELFF
DNA: TGTGCCAGCAGTAGGACAGGAAGCGGCACCGGGGAGCTGTTTTTT

size: NA
V: TRBV27
D: NA
J: TRBJ2-3
CDR3: CASRSTSGTDTQYF
DNA: TGTGCCAGCAGGTCCACGTCAGGAACAGATACGCAGTATTTT

size: NA
V: TRBV19
D: TRBD2
J: TRBJ2-1
CDR3: CASSTGLANYNEQFF
DNA: TGTGCCAGTAGTACAGGACTAGCGAATTACAATGAGCAGTTCTTC

size: NA
V: TRBV5-5
D: TRBD2
J: TRBJ2-1
CDR3: CASSFPGAGEVFF
DNA: TGTGCCAGCAGCTTCCCCGGAGCGGGGGAGGTGTTCTTC

size: NA
V: TRBV6-5
D: NA
J: TRBJ2-2
CDR3: CASSYASGANTGELFF
DNA: TGTGCCAGCAGTTACGCTTCAGGGGCGAACACCGGGGAGCTGTTTTTT

size: NA
V: TRBV4-1
D: NA
J: TRBJ1-1
CDR3: CASSETGYPTGGAFF
DNA: TGCGCCAGCAGCGAAACAGGGTACCCGACCGGAGGAGCTTTCTTT

size: NA
V: TRBV28
D: NA
J: TRBJ2-7
CDR3: CASSFSGKNYEQYF
DNA: TGTGCCAGCAGTTTCTCCGGGAAAAACTACGAGCAGTACTTC

size: few
V: TRBV6-6
D: TRBD1
J: TRBJ1-5
CDR3: CASSPGTGQGNQPQHF
DNA: TGTGCCAGCAGTCCCGGGACAGGGCAGGGGAATCAGCCCCAGCATTTT

size: NA
V: TRBV11-3
D: TRBD1
J: TRBJ2-1
CDR3: CASSSDRSTVNEQFF
DNA: TGTGCCAGCAGCTCGGACAGGTCCACCGTCAATGAGCAGTTCTTC

size: NA
V: TRBV2
D: TRBD1
J: TRBJ1-2
CDR3: CASRWGQTNYGYTF
DNA: TGTGCCAGCAGATGGGGACAGACGAACTATGGCTACACCTTC

size: NA
V: TRBV4-2
D: TRBD2
J: TRBJ2-1
CDR3: CASSRQGRESEQFF
DNA: TGTGCCAGCAGCCGCCAAGGGCGGGAGTCTGAGCAGTTCTTC

size: NA
V: TRBV7-9
D: TRBD1
J: TRBJ2-1
CDR3: CASSLGDSPPNEQFF
DNA: TGTGCCAGCAGCTTAGGGGACAGTCCCCCCAATGAGCAGTTCTTC

size: NA
V: TRBV18
D: NA
J: TRBJ1-1
CDR3: CASSHTGSGMNTEAFF
DNA: TGTGCCAGCTCACACACAGGGTCCGGGATGAACACTGAAGCTTTCTTT

size: once
V: TRBV6-6
D: NA
J: TRBJ1-3
CDR3: CASRKDRYSGNTIYF
DNA: TGTGCCAGCAGAAAGGACAGATACTCTGGAAACACCATATATTTT

size: once
V: TRBV19
D: NA
J: TRBJ1-5
CDR3: CASIPQFNSNQPQHF
DNA: TGTGCCAGTATTCCACAGTTTAATAGCAATCAGCCCCAGCATTTT

size: NA
V: TRBV6-5
D: TRBD1
J: TRBJ2-1
CDR3: CATRQGAGNEQFF
DNA: TGTGCCACTAGACAGGGGGCAGGCAATGAGCAGTTCTTC

size: NA
V: TRBV7-2
D: NA
J: TRBJ2-7
CDR3: CASSLAGASSYEQYF
DNA: TGTGCCAGCAGCTTAGCGGGGGCCAGCTCCTACGAGCAGTACTTC

size: NA
V: TRBV6-1
D: TRBD2
J: TRBJ2-1
CDR3: CASTTWGGNEQFF
DNA: TGTGCCAGCACAACCTGGGGGGGGAATGAGCAGTTCTTC

size: NA
V: TRBV9
D: TRBD1
J: TRBJ2-7
CDR3: CASSVVGTGALYEQYF
DNA: TGTGCCAGCAGCGTAGTTGGGACAGGGGCCCTCTACGAGCAGTACTTC

size: NA
V: TRBV4-2
D: TRBD2
J: TRBJ2-3
CDR3: CASSQARTSGEGSTDTQYF
DNA: TGTGCCAGCAGCCAAGCCCGGACTAGCGGGGAGGGTAGCACAGATACGCAGTATTTT

size: once
V: TRBV19
D: NA
J: TRBJ1-2
CDR3: CASSIAGNYGYTF
DNA: TGTGCCAGTAGTATAGCAGGAAACTATGGCTACACCTTC

size: NA
V: TRBV5-4
D: NA
J: TRBJ1-2
CDR3: CASSLKGSGEGTGEGYTF
DNA: TGTGCCAGCAGCTTAAAGGGGTCAGGGGAGGGGACCGGGGAAGGCTACACCTTC

size: NA
V: TRBV7-8
D: TRBD2
J: TRBJ2-1
CDR3: CASSVRYALAATNEQFF
DNA: TGTGCCAGCAGCGTTCGGTATGCACTAGCGGCCACCAATGAGCAGTTCTTC

size: NA
V: TRBV27
D: NA
J: TRBJ2-7
CDR3: CASSPLGARASYEQYF
DNA: TGTGCCAGCAGCCCGTTAGGGGCACGCGCCTCCTACGAGCAGTACTTC

size: NA
V: TRBV2
D: TRBD2
J: TRBJ2-7
CDR3: CASRTMTSGSYEQYF
DNA: TGTGCCAGCAGAACCATGACTAGCGGGTCCTACGAGCAGTACTTC

size: NA
V: TRBV19
D: TRBD1
J: TRBJ2-5
CDR3: CASSPGQGARETQYF
DNA: TGTGCCAGTAGTCCGGGACAGGGGGCGCGGGAGACCCAGTACTTC

size: NA
V: TRBV5-1
D: NA
J: TRBJ1-3
CDR3: CASSLLATSGNTIYF
DNA: TGCGCCAGCAGCTTGTTAGCTACCTCTGGAAACACCATATATTTT

size: NA
V: TRBV18
D: TRBD2
J: TRBJ2-3
CDR3: CASSLGTSGSTDTQYF
DNA: TGTGCCAGCTCACTCGGGACTAGCGGAAGCACAGATACGCAGTATTTT

size: NA
V: TRBV7-9
D: TRBD1
J: TRBJ2-3
CDR3: CASSYLGTGVGGTQYF
DNA: TGTGCCAGCAGCTACCTTGGGACAGGGGTGGGAGGGACGCAGTATTTT

size: NA
V: TRBV6-1
D: NA
J: TRBJ2-2
CDR3: CASRTLAGELFF
DNA: TGTGCCAGCAGAACACTAGCAGGGGAGCTGTTTTTT

size: NA
V: TRBV7-9
D: TRBD2
J: TRBJ2-3
CDR3: CASSQELAGPSTDTQYF
DNA: TGCGCCAGCAGCCAAGAACTAGCGGGGCCAAGCACAGATACGCAGTATTTT

size: NA
V: TRBV19
D: NA
J: TRBJ1-3
CDR3: CASRSAGPSSGNTIYF
DNA: TGTGCCAGTAGGAGCGCGGGTCCAAGCTCTGGAAACACCATATATTTT

size: NA
V: TRBV11-3
D: NA
J: TRBJ2-5
CDR3: CASSLRSQETQYF
DNA: TGTGCCAGCAGCTTACGCAGCCAAGAGACCCAGTACTTC

size: NA
V: TRBV9
D: TRBD2
J: TRBJ2-1
CDR3: CASSVAGTSGYNEQFF
DNA: TGTGCCAGCAGCGTAGCTGGGACTAGCGGCTACAATGAGCAGTTCTTC

size: NA
V: TRBV2
D: TRBD2
J: TRBJ2-5
CDR3: CASRILAGGIKETQYF
DNA: TGTGCCAGCAGGATTTTAGCGGGGGGGATTAAAGAGACCCAGTACTTC

size: once
V: TRBV11-3
D: TRBD1
J: TRBJ2-1
CDR3: CASSPRGGWQFF
DNA: TGTGCCAGCAGCCCTCGAGGGGGCTGGCAGTTCTTC

size: few
V: TRBV6-6
D: NA
J: TRBJ1-1
CDR3: CASSLLTPAANTEAFF
DNA: TGTGCCAGCAGTTTACTAACCCCGGCGGCGAACACTGAAGCTTTCTTT

size: NA
V: TRBV21-1
D: NA
J: TRBJ2-5
CDR3: CASSNGGRAEETQYF
DNA: TGTGCCAGCAGCAACGGCGGCAGGGCGGAAGAGACCCAGTACTTC

size: NA
V: TRBV11-2
D: NA
J: TRBJ2-7
CDR3: CASSLTYEQYF
DNA: TGTGCCAGCAGCCTAACTTACGAGCAGTACTTC

size: NA
V: TRBV7-3
D: TRBD2
J: TRBJ2-1
CDR3: CASSPGLAGGNEQFF
DNA: TGTGCCAGCAGCCCCGGACTAGCGGGAGGCAATGAGCAGTTCTTC

size: few
V: TRBV6-1
D: NA
J: TRBJ1-5
CDR3: CAINFMGGFNQPQHF
DNA: TGTGCCATCAACTTTATGGGAGGTTTTAATCAGCCCCAGCATTTT

size: NA
V: TRBV7-9
D: TRBD1
J: TRBJ2-5
CDR3: CASSLGLATGLETQYF
DNA: TGTGCCAGCAGCTTAGGGTTAGCGACAGGGCTAGAGACCCAGTACTTC

size: NA
V: TRBV4-3
D: TRBD1
J: TRBJ1-3
CDR3: CASSQEGSLTGGYDTIYF
DNA: TGCGCCAGCAGCCAAGAGGGTAGCCTGACAGGGGGGTACGACACCATATATTTT

size: NA
V: TRBV5-1
D: TRBD2
J: TRBJ2-1
CDR3: CASSLVFSGFYNEQFF
DNA: TGCGCCAGCAGCTTGGTGTTTAGCGGGTTTTACAATGAGCAGTTCTTC

size: NA
V: TRBV14
D: NA
J: TRBJ2-5
CDR3: CASTNFYETQYF
DNA: TGTGCCAGCACAAACTTTTACGAGACCCAGTACTTC

size: NA
V: TRBV4-2
D: NA
J: TRBJ1-2
CDR3: CASSQDLGSLAYGYTF
DNA: TGTGCCAGCAGCCAAGATCTTGGGAGCCTCGCCTATGGCTACACCTTC

size: NA
V: TRBV19
D: NA
J: TRBJ1-2
CDR3: CASSRRGVGYTF
DNA: TGTGCCAGTAGTAGAAGAGGCGTTGGCTACACCTTC

size: NA
V: TRBV14
D: TRBD2
J: TRBJ2-1
CDR3: CASSQSWAAGGPYNEQFF
DNA: TGTGCCAGCAGCCAGTCGTGGGCGGCGGGAGGGCCTTACAATGAGCAGTTCTTC